The 15 T cell receptor beta chains below were found in one sample sequenced in a study of cytotoxic CD8 clonotypes in ibrutinib-treated CLL. Assay: immunoSEQ multiplex PCR; the TCRdb copy retains only in-frame clones and omits some. The repertoire holds about 57,000 clones, with roughly 50% as singletons. The sequencing used PBMCs, collected after 24 months of ibrutinib treatment. The receptors derive from a human donor with chronic lymphocytic leukemia.

The rearrangement joins TRBV6-1 to TRBJ2-3, with D possibly being TRBD2 (6 bases). With 0 bases removed from V and 6 bases from J, the gap between germline ends came to 10 bases. Germline CDR1 is MNHNS and CDR2 is SASEGT. The CDR3 has 14 residues. Written as DNA, the CDR3 is TGTGCCAGCAGTGAAGCGGGACTCCGGGATACGCAGTATTTT. This gives the protein CASSEAGLRDTQYF.

This clone was observed a few times. This chain joins TRBV6-1 and TRBJ2-3; D ambiguous. The CDR3 runs 13 residues. Germline CDR1 MNHNS, CDR2 SASEGT. V was clipped by 1 base and J by 10 bases, with 12 bases between them. CDR3 sequence: CASSEVPGWAQYF. DNA for the CDR3: TGTGCCAGCAGTGAAGTCCCCGGGTGGGCGCAGTATTTT.

Many counts were recorded for this clone. The rearrangement links TRBV7-6 to TRBJ2-1, with 9 bases fitting TRBD2. Germline CDR1 and CDR2: SGHVS and FNYEAQ. V was clipped by 5 bases and J by 4 bases; unmatched bases: 6. The CDR3 has 15 amino acids. Written as DNA, the CDR3 is TGTGCCAGCAGCCCCTATAGCGGGGGTTACAATGAGCAGTTCTTC. Translating gives CASSPYSGGYNEQFF.

This chain joins TRBV29-1 and TRBJ2-3; D not certain. Deletions cut 5 bases from V and 8 bases from J, with 20 bases between. The germline CDR1 and CDR2 sequences are SQVTM and ANQGSEA. CDR3 length: 14 amino acids. The CDR3 loop is CSVQEYVAYGTQYF. The CDR3 region has the DNA TGCAGCGTTCAGGAGTATGTGGCGTACGGTACGCAGTATTTT.

V is TRBV6-6 and J is TRBJ2-5, with 14 bases aligning to TRBD2. In germline, CDR1 is MNHNY, CDR2 SVGAGI (reference sequence). J lost 3 bases, V lost 2 bases, and 2 bases had no gene match. The CDR3 length is 16 residues. The CDR3 DNA reads TGTGCCAGCAGTTACCTGGGACTAGCGGGGGAAGAGACCCAGTACTTC. It codes for CASSYLGLAGEETQYF.

The V call is TRBV9, the J call TRBJ2-5; TRBD2 is a possible D gene (6 bases). Germline V gene data show CDR1 as SGDLS and CDR2 as YYNGEE. V lost 3 bases and J lost 4, with 13 bases in between. CDR3 length equals 14 residues. The CDR3 sequence: CASSASQGGETQYF. CDR3 nucleotides: TGTGCCAGCAGCGCCTCGCAGGGAGGAGAGACCCAGTACTTC.

The chain joins TRBV29-1 to TRBJ1-5; 7 bases fit TRBD1. The length of the CDR3 is 14 residues. The V gene end was trimmed by 4 bases and the J gene end by 0 bases; junction bases not matched to a gene: 3. The germline gives CDR1 SQVTM, CDR2 ANQGSEA. For the CDR3, the DNA is TGCAGCGTTGGGGGACAGTCTAGCAATCAGCCCCAGCATTTT. Amino acid sequence: CSVGGQSSNQPQHF.

The rearrangement links TRBV4-2 to TRBJ1-5, with D hard to call. The CDR3 is made up of 14 amino acids. Germline CDR1 and CDR2: LGHNA and YNFKEQ. V gave up 0 bases and J gave up 7 bases, with 10 bases separating them. The CDR3 loop reads CASSQDEGSQPQHF. The CDR3 nucleotides are TGTGCCAGCAGCCAAGATGAGGGCAGCCAGCCCCAGCATTTT.

The chain recombines TRBV4-2 with TRBJ1-2; 7 bases agree with TRBD1. Germline lookup yields CDR1 LGHNA and CDR2 YNFKEQ. Trimming at V came to 0 bases and at J to 8 bases, leaving 6 bases not matched to a gene. The CDR3 has 14 amino acids. CDR3 in DNA: TGTGCCAGCAGCCAAGATCGACAGGGCCGGGGCTACACCTTC. Translating it yields CASSQDRQGRGYTF.

Notes on this clone: The sample contains more than one DNA sequence encoding this CDR3. The chain employs TRBV6-5 and TRBJ1-6, with 7 bases aligning to TRBD1. The V gene end was trimmed by 5 bases and the J gene end by 10 bases; junction bases not matched to a gene: 8. The germline V gene has CDR1 MNHEY and CDR2 SVGAGI. The CDR3 length is 14 residues. In DNA form, the CDR3 reads TGTGCCAGCAGTCCGACAGGGAGGTCCTCACCCCTCCACTTT. Translated, it gives CASSPTGRSSPLHF.

The CDR3 is CASSPLAGLAGDEQFF. The CDR3 DNA follows: TGCGCCAGCAGCCCCCTCGCTGGACTAGCGGGGGATGAGCAGTTCTTC. The rearrangement joins TRBV5-1 to TRBJ2-1; 13 bases fit TRBD2. Unmatched junction bases numbered 9, after V lost 4 bases and J lost 8 bases. This CDR3 comprises 16 residues. Germline V gives CDR1 SGHRS, CDR2 YFSETQ.

This clone was detected only a few times. This chain links TRBV10-2 with TRBJ1-5, with 8 bases identical to TRBD1. This CDR3 comprises 14 residues. The V and J ends lost 10 bases and 1 base, in that order; junction bases with no gene match: 6. Germline V gene sequence: CDR1 WSHSY, CDR2 SAAADI. The CDR3 DNA is TGCGCCACCGGGACAGGAGGAAGCAATCAGCCCCAGCATTTT. Its translation is CATGTGGSNQPQHF.

The chain employs TRBV10-2 and TRBJ2-2; D gene ambiguous. The CDR3 consists of 16 residues. Trimming shortened V by 3 bases and J by 4 bases, and 15 bases separated the two germline ends. Germline V lookup: CDR1 WSHSY, CDR2 SAAADI. The CDR3 spells CASSDPAAFGTGELFF. CDR3 bases: TGCGCCAGCAGTGATCCCGCGGCCTTTGGCACCGGGGAGCTGTTTTTT.

The V call is TRBV21-1, the J call TRBJ2-3; the table assigns TRBD1, which was not confirmed against the DNA. TRBV21-1 is a pseudogene. The CDR3 is 15 residues long. The CDR3 sequence is CASSTGQGSTDTQYF. CDR3 in DNA: TGTGCCAGCAGCACCGGACAGGGTAGCACAGATACGCAGTATTTT.

The rearrangement joins TRBV5-6 to TRBJ2-3, with D hard to call. This CDR3 contains 14 residues. V was shortened by 0 bases and J by 2 bases, with 7 bases between the two germline ends. Germline CDR1 SGHDT, CDR2 YYEEEE. DNA of the CDR3: TGTGCCAGCAGCTTGGCGGTCCCCACAGATACGCAGTATTTT. Amino acid sequence: CASSLAVPTDTQYF.